A selection of T cell receptor beta chains follows, all from one sample in a study of PD-L1 blockade in urothelial cancer. Produced via immunoSEQ multiplex PCR; TCRdb's table is partial and in-frame only. This repertoire shows roughly 26,000 clones, about 88% found once; its top ten account for 31%. The sequences come from PBMCs, collected around atezolizumab (anti-PD-L1) treatment. The source is a man between 60 and 75 years old with urothelial cancer. Each CDR3 is given with its conserved first and last residue. Each record gives: CDR3 DNA, CDR3 protein, V gene, clone size, J gene, D gene. The D gene is left open where the match is weak. Size values are once, few and many counts, or a class for expanded clones, and some rows have none.

cdr3_nt: TGTGCCAGCAGCTTGAAAGTCGGGACTGAAGCTTTCTTT
cdr3_aa: CASSLKVGTEAFF
v_call: TRBV7-9
clone_size: NA
j_call: TRBJ1-1
d_call: NA

cdr3_nt: TGTGCCAGCTCAGTAGGGGGGGGGTACGAGCAGTACTTC
cdr3_aa: CASSVGGGYEQYF
v_call: TRBV6-5
clone_size: NA
j_call: TRBJ2-7
d_call: NA

cdr3_nt: TGCGCCAGCGCGGGGGGCGGGGGGCAAGAGACCCAGTACTTC
cdr3_aa: CASAGGGGQETQYF
v_call: TRBV5-1
clone_size: once
j_call: TRBJ2-5
d_call: TRBD2

cdr3_nt: TGCGCCAGCAGTGAGGGGTCTAGCGGCCTTTCCTACGAGCAGTACTTC
cdr3_aa: CASSEGSSGLSYEQYF
v_call: TRBV10-1
clone_size: NA
j_call: TRBJ2-7
d_call: TRBD2

cdr3_nt: TGTGCCAGTAGTCGCGGGACCTCCTACAATGAGCAGTTCTTC
cdr3_aa: CASSRGTSYNEQFF
v_call: TRBV19
clone_size: NA
j_call: TRBJ2-1
d_call: NA

cdr3_nt: TGTGCCAGCAGCGGGGACAGGGACAGGGGCTCTATGGGCTTC
cdr3_aa: CASSGDRDRGSMGF
v_call: TRBV7-9
clone_size: NA
j_call: TRBJ2-7
d_call: TRBD1

cdr3_nt: TGTGCCAGTAGTATCGTCTCGGTGGGCCCTAATGAAAAACTGTTTTTT
cdr3_aa: CASSIVSVGPNEKLFF
v_call: TRBV19
clone_size: NA
j_call: TRBJ1-4
d_call: NA

cdr3_nt: TGCAGCGGATTGACAGAAACCCACGAGCAGTACTTC
cdr3_aa: CSGLTETHEQYF
v_call: TRBV29-1
clone_size: NA
j_call: TRBJ2-7
d_call: NA

cdr3_nt: TGCGCCAGCAGCCAAGACAGGGCTTGGGAGACCCAGTACTTC
cdr3_aa: CASSQDRAWETQYF
v_call: TRBV4-3
clone_size: NA
j_call: TRBJ2-5
d_call: NA

cdr3_nt: TGTGCCAGCAGTTTAAACGGACTGAGCTCTGGAAACACCATATATTTT
cdr3_aa: CASSLNGLSSGNTIYF
v_call: TRBV28
clone_size: NA
j_call: TRBJ1-3
d_call: NA

cdr3_nt: TGTGCCAGCAGTTTATCTGGGACAGGTACCTACGAGCAGTACTTC
cdr3_aa: CASSLSGTGTYEQYF
v_call: TRBV27
clone_size: NA
j_call: TRBJ2-7
d_call: TRBD1

cdr3_nt: TGTGCCAGCTCACCTAGGACCGGGCGGGACGAGCAGTACTTC
cdr3_aa: CASSPRTGRDEQYF
v_call: TRBV18
clone_size: NA
j_call: TRBJ2-7
d_call: NA

cdr3_nt: TGTGCCATCAGTGGGACAGGGCCTGAAGCTTTCTTT
cdr3_aa: CAISGTGPEAFF
v_call: TRBV10-3
clone_size: NA
j_call: TRBJ1-1
d_call: TRBD1

cdr3_nt: TGTGCCAGCAGCTTAGATAGTTCCGCGGCTAGCGGCCACTACGAGCAGTACTTC
cdr3_aa: CASSLDSSAASGHYEQYF
v_call: TRBV7-8
clone_size: NA
j_call: TRBJ2-7
d_call: TRBD2

cdr3_nt: TGTGCCTGGAGGATTTTCGGAGGGGGCCTTTCCTACAATGAGCAGTTCTTC
cdr3_aa: CAWRIFGGGLSYNEQFF
v_call: TRBV30
clone_size: once
j_call: TRBJ2-1
d_call: NA

cdr3_nt: TGCAGCGTTGTTCCGGGGGACAATCAGCCCCAGCATTTT
cdr3_aa: CSVVPGDNQPQHF
v_call: TRBV29-1
clone_size: NA
j_call: TRBJ1-5
d_call: NA

cdr3_nt: TGTGCCAGCAGGGGCCCAGGGCTGACTGAAGCTTTCTTT
cdr3_aa: CASRGPGLTEAFF
v_call: TRBV6-4
clone_size: NA
j_call: TRBJ1-1
d_call: NA

cdr3_nt: TGCGCCAGCAGCCAACCGACTAGCGGGGGCCGCACAGATACGCAGTATTTT
cdr3_aa: CASSQPTSGGRTDTQYF
v_call: TRBV4-1
clone_size: NA
j_call: TRBJ2-3
d_call: TRBD2

cdr3_nt: TGTGCCACCAGCAGAGGACCTGACAGGGGGACTAATGAAAAACTGTTTTTT
cdr3_aa: CATSRGPDRGTNEKLFF
v_call: TRBV15
clone_size: NA
j_call: TRBJ1-4
d_call: TRBD1

cdr3_nt: TGTGCCAGCAGCCGTATTGCAGGGTATGGCTACACCTTC
cdr3_aa: CASSRIAGYGYTF
v_call: TRBV9
clone_size: NA
j_call: TRBJ1-2
d_call: NA

cdr3_nt: TGCGCCAGCAGCCTGGACAGGGGCTGGGAGACCCAGTACTTC
cdr3_aa: CASSLDRGWETQYF
v_call: TRBV4-1
clone_size: NA
j_call: TRBJ2-5
d_call: TRBD1

cdr3_nt: TGTGCCAGCAGCTTGTGGCCGTTTACAGGGGCGATGGGCGGGGAGCTGTTTTTT
cdr3_aa: CASSLWPFTGAMGGELFF
v_call: TRBV5-6
clone_size: NA
j_call: TRBJ2-2
d_call: TRBD1

cdr3_nt: TGTGCCAGTAGCCCAATGTCCTCCCGGGACTATGGCTACACCTTC
cdr3_aa: CASSPMSSRDYGYTF
v_call: TRBV19
clone_size: few
j_call: TRBJ1-2
d_call: NA

cdr3_nt: TGCGCCAGCAGCTTGTTCAGGGAGGGCCACGAGCAGTACTTC
cdr3_aa: CASSLFREGHEQYF
v_call: TRBV5-1
clone_size: NA
j_call: TRBJ2-7
d_call: TRBD2

cdr3_nt: TGTGCCTGGAGTGGAGAGGTTTTGGATACGCAGTATTTT
cdr3_aa: CAWSGEVLDTQYF
v_call: TRBV30
clone_size: once
j_call: TRBJ2-3
d_call: NA

cdr3_nt: TGTGCCAGCAGCTCACACGTCGGACAGGGCACTGAAGCTTTCTTT
cdr3_aa: CASSSHVGQGTEAFF
v_call: TRBV7-2
clone_size: few
j_call: TRBJ1-1
d_call: TRBD1

cdr3_nt: TGCGCCAGCAGACCAACGACGGGGAGTACTGAAGCTTTCTTT
cdr3_aa: CASRPTTGSTEAFF
v_call: TRBV5-1
clone_size: NA
j_call: TRBJ1-1
d_call: NA

cdr3_nt: TGTGCCAGCAGCCGACAAGGAATCGGGACAGGAATTATGAACACTGAAGCTTTCTTT
cdr3_aa: CASSRQGIGTGIMNTEAFF
v_call: TRBV14
clone_size: medium-sized
j_call: TRBJ1-1
d_call: TRBD1

cdr3_nt: TGCGCCAGCAGCCAAGTCGGGGACAGGGGGAGTACTGAAGCTTTCTTT
cdr3_aa: CASSQVGDRGSTEAFF
v_call: TRBV4-3
clone_size: NA
j_call: TRBJ1-1
d_call: TRBD1

cdr3_nt: TGTGCCACCAGCCGCGGGTTTAACTATGGCTACACCTTC
cdr3_aa: CATSRGFNYGYTF
v_call: TRBV15
clone_size: NA
j_call: TRBJ1-2
d_call: NA

cdr3_nt: TGTGCCTGGAGTAGCGGAACCAACACAGATACGCAGTATTTT
cdr3_aa: CAWSSGTNTDTQYF
v_call: TRBV30
clone_size: NA
j_call: TRBJ2-3
d_call: NA

cdr3_nt: TGTGCCACCAGCAGGGGGGAGGTAAAATCCTACGAGCAGTACTTC
cdr3_aa: CATSRGEVKSYEQYF
v_call: TRBV15
clone_size: NA
j_call: TRBJ2-7
d_call: NA

cdr3_nt: TGTGCCAGCAGCCGGCGAAGTGCAGGGGGCCTCAAGCGAGACTACGAGCAGTACTTC
cdr3_aa: CASSRRSAGGLKRDYEQYF
v_call: TRBV7-6
clone_size: NA
j_call: TRBJ2-7
d_call: TRBD1

cdr3_nt: TGTGCCACCAGCAGACAGCGGGGGGGCCAACACAATGAGCAGTTCTTC
cdr3_aa: CATSRQRGGQHNEQFF
v_call: TRBV15
clone_size: NA
j_call: TRBJ2-1
d_call: TRBD2

cdr3_nt: TGTGCCAGCGGGGACAGGGTGGACGAGCAGTACTTC
cdr3_aa: CASGDRVDEQYF
v_call: TRBV2
clone_size: NA
j_call: TRBJ2-7
d_call: TRBD1

cdr3_nt: TGTGCCAGCAGTGTGGGGCGGTCCATATATTTT
cdr3_aa: CASSVGRSIYF
v_call: TRBV2
clone_size: NA
j_call: TRBJ1-3
d_call: NA

cdr3_nt: TGTGCCAGCAGTGAAGGACTAGCGGGGGGAGGGAATGAGCAGTTCTTC
cdr3_aa: CASSEGLAGGGNEQFF
v_call: TRBV2
clone_size: NA
j_call: TRBJ2-1
d_call: TRBD2

cdr3_nt: TGTGCCATCAGTGAGGTAGAACAGGGCCAAGCTTTCTTT
cdr3_aa: CAISEVEQGQAFF
v_call: TRBV10-3
clone_size: NA
j_call: TRBJ1-1
d_call: NA

cdr3_nt: TGTGCCAGCAGCTTATCCCGTCAAGCGGGGGATTTAAATGAGCAGTTCTTC
cdr3_aa: CASSLSRQAGDLNEQFF
v_call: TRBV11-3
clone_size: NA
j_call: TRBJ2-1
d_call: TRBD2

cdr3_nt: TGTGCCAGTAGTGTACCGGGACAGGGGACCACTGAAGCTTTCTTT
cdr3_aa: CASSVPGQGTTEAFF
v_call: TRBV19
clone_size: NA
j_call: TRBJ1-1
d_call: TRBD1

cdr3_nt: TGCGCCAGCAGCTTGGGCAGCGGGAGGGCCGATGAGCAGTTCTTC
cdr3_aa: CASSLGSGRADEQFF
v_call: TRBV5-1
clone_size: once
j_call: TRBJ2-1
d_call: TRBD2

cdr3_nt: TGCGCCAGCAGCGGGCGCCCAGAGGGTACTGAAGCTTTCTTT
cdr3_aa: CASSGRPEGTEAFF
v_call: TRBV5-1
clone_size: NA
j_call: TRBJ1-1
d_call: NA

cdr3_nt: TGTGCCAGCTCACCACCCGGACAGGCGGGCTACAAAAACATTCAGTACTTC
cdr3_aa: CASSPPGQAGYKNIQYF
v_call: TRBV18
clone_size: NA
j_call: TRBJ2-4
d_call: TRBD1